The rows below give T cell receptor beta chains drawn from one sample of a study of patients and donors after allogeneic stem cell transplantation. TCRdb fed the RT-PCR reads into MiXCR, producing one record per CDR3 protein. The repertoire has 150,000 to 200,000 distinct CDR3 sequences, 25% to 35% of them found once; the top ten carry around 3%. Source material: blood, either unsorted or a sorted T cell fraction (not recorded which). All receptors derive from a human donor who was either an allogeneic HSCT recipient or a stem cell or donor lymphocyte infusion donor (not recorded which). It is not recorded whose cells these are; they may come from a transplant donor. The CDR3 runs from the conserved cysteine through the conserved F or W. D genes are given only for firm matches. Only part of the rows carry a size: once, few, many, or a class if the clone is expanded.

TGTGCCAGCAGCGTAGGGCTCGAGCAGTACTTC,CASSVGLEQYF,TRBV9,.,TRBJ2-7,.
TGTGCCACCAGTGATTTCGGGCTAGCGGCAGGGGGCTACAATGAGCAGTTCTTC,CATSDFGLAAGGYNEQFF,TRBV24-1,.,TRBJ2-1,.
TGTGCCAGTACGCTGGGGGGAGTGTTGACTGAAGCTTTCTTT,CASTLGGVLTEAFF,TRBV6-2/TRBV6-3,.,TRBJ1-1,.
TGTGCCAGCAGCGCGGACAGTAACAATGAGCAGTTCTTC,CASSADSNNEQFF,TRBV7-9,.,TRBJ2-1,few
TGTGCCAGCAGTCCTCGCCTCCGACAGGGGCAGGAAGAGACCCAGTACTTC,CASSPRLRQGQEETQYF,TRBV28,TRBD1,TRBJ2-5,.
TGTGCCAGCAGCCAAGATGACGGGACAGCTAATGAGCAGTACTTC,CASSQDDGTANEQYF,TRBV4-2,TRBD1,TRBJ2-7,.
TGTGCCAGCAGCGGGCAGATGGCCTACGAGCAGTACTTC,CASSGQMAYEQYF,TRBV6-5,.,TRBJ2-7,few
TGCAGTGCAAATATGGCGGGAGCTTCCTACGAGCAGTACTTC,CSANMAGASYEQYF,TRBV20-1,TRBD2,TRBJ2-7,.
TGTGCCAGCAGCTTAATTGACAGGGCGGCAGAGACCCAGTACTTC,CASSLIDRAAETQYF,TRBV5-6,TRBD1,TRBJ2-5,.
TGTGCCATCAGCCGACAGGGTGGCAATCAGCCCCAGCATTTT,CAISRQGGNQPQHF,TRBV10-3,TRBD1,TRBJ1-5,few
TGTGCCAGCAGTTTCGGCCGAGACTACGAGCAGTACTTC,CASSFGRDYEQYF,TRBV12-3/TRBV12-4,.,TRBJ2-7,many
TGTGCCAGCAGACGGACGGTAATTACAGATACGCAGTATTTT,CASRRTVITDTQYF,TRBV6-5,.,TRBJ2-3,few
TGTGCCATCAGCACCGGGACTATCGGGGGTCGCGAGCAGTACTTC,CAISTGTIGGREQYF,TRBV10-3,TRBD2,TRBJ2-7,.
TGTGCCAGCAGCTTAGCGACAGGAGATGAAAAACTGTTTTTT,CASSLATGDEKLFF,TRBV7-9,.,TRBJ1-4,few
TGTGCCAGCAGTAGGACAGGGAGTGAGGCCGGGGAGCTGTTTTTT,CASSRTGSEAGELFF,TRBV12-3/TRBV12-4,TRBD1,TRBJ2-2,.
TGTGCCAGCAGCGTAGTGGGGAGCTCCTACAATGAGCAGTTCTTC,CASSVVGSSYNEQFF,TRBV9,.,TRBJ2-1,.
TGCAGTGCTAGAAGGGGGGAAATAAGCACAGATACGCAGTATTTT,CSARRGEISTDTQYF,TRBV20-1,.,TRBJ2-3,few
TGCAGTGCTAGAGACGGGGACAACTTCTATGGCTACACCTTC,CSARDGDNFYGYTF,TRBV20-1,.,TRBJ1-2,.
TGCAGCGTTGTTCGAACTAGGCCCAGGGGGGAGCAGTACTTC,CSVVRTRPRGEQYF,TRBV29-1,TRBD1,TRBJ2-7,many
TGTGCCAGCAAGGCCACGGATTCACCCCTCCACTTT,CASKATDSPLHF,TRBV6-1,.,TRBJ1-6,.
TGTGCCAGCTCGGAAGTCGGGGAGCTGTTTTTT,CASSEVGELFF,TRBV18,.,TRBJ2-2,.
TGTGCCAGCAGCTTAGGGCCCAGCCTCGATTCTGGAAACACCATATATTTT,CASSLGPSLDSGNTIYF,TRBV7-2,.,TRBJ1-3,.
TGTGCCAGCAGCTTGGTTAAGGCGCCTCCTAATGAAAAACTGTTTTTT,CASSLVKAPPNEKLFF,TRBV5-5,.,TRBJ1-4,few
TGTGCCAGCAGCGGGACTAGCGGGAGGCCGCGCTCCTACAATGAGCAGTTCTTC,CASSGTSGRPRSYNEQFF,TRBV7-9,TRBD2,TRBJ2-1,.
TGTGCCAGCAGTTACTATGGCGGGACAGCCAGCACTGAAGCTTTCTTT,CASSYYGGTASTEAFF,TRBV6-5,TRBD1,TRBJ1-1,few
TGTGCCAGCAGCGTTGGCTCCGGACAGGACGTGGAGCAGTACTTC,CASSVGSGQDVEQYF,TRBV9,TRBD1,TRBJ2-7,few
TGTGCCTGGACCTCAAATGGGATCTATGGCTACACCTTC,CAWTSNGIYGYTF,TRBV30,.,TRBJ1-2,.
TGTGCCAGCAGTGACCCCGGAGTAAGGGGCTACGAGCAGTACTTC,CASSDPGVRGYEQYF,TRBV6-5,.,TRBJ2-7,.
TGCGCCAGCAGCTTTAAGGGTGAAGCTTTCTTT,CASSFKGEAFF,TRBV5-1,.,TRBJ1-1,few
TGTGCCAGCAGACTATCCGGGACAGGGGGCCGCAATGAGCAGTTCTTC,CASRLSGTGGRNEQFF,TRBV5-5,TRBD1,TRBJ2-1,few
TGTGCCAGCAGCCGGTACCGGGACAGCTCCTACGAGCAGTACTTC,CASSRYRDSSYEQYF,TRBV7-9,TRBD1,TRBJ2-7,.
TGTGCCAGCAGCCAACACCTCACGGAGGGAGATACGCAGTATTTT,CASSQHLTEGDTQYF,TRBV7-8,.,TRBJ2-3,.
TGTGCCAGCACCCGATCGAGGGAAACCGGGGCCAACGTCCTGACTTTC,CASTRSRETGANVLTF,TRBV25-1,.,TRBJ2-6,.
TGTGCCAGCAGTTTACTCGGACGCCCGAGAACAGATACGCAGTATTTT,CASSLLGRPRTDTQYF,TRBV27,.,TRBJ2-3,few
TGTGCCACGTTTCGACCGTTCTACGAGCAGTACTTC,CATFRPFYEQYF,TRBV15,.,TRBJ2-7,few
TGTGCCAGCAGCTTAGAGTGGACGACCGGGACCCAAGAGACCCAGTACTTC,CASSLEWTTGTQETQYF,TRBV5-4,.,TRBJ2-5,.
TGCGCCAGCAGCTTACAACGTCCAGGGTTCTATGGCTACACCTTC,CASSLQRPGFYGYTF,TRBV5-1,.,TRBJ1-2,few
TGTGCCAGCAGCTCACGGGGAGCCATGAACACTGAAGCTTTCTTT,CASSSRGAMNTEAFF,TRBV5-5,.,TRBJ1-1,many
TGCGCCAGCAGCTTGATGGTTCACCGGCCGGGGGAGCAGTACTTC,CASSLMVHRPGEQYF,TRBV5-1,.,TRBJ2-7,.
TGCAGCGCCCAGGGGTATACGCAGTATTTT,CSAQGYTQYF,TRBV29-1,.,TRBJ2-3,few
TGTGCCAGTAGTTACTCGTTCGGGTCAACCTACGAGCAGTACTTC,CASSYSFGSTYEQYF,TRBV6-5,.,TRBJ2-7,.
TGTGCCAGCACGGGGGGGTTGGAGCAGTACTTC,CASTGGLEQYF,TRBV6-5,TRBD2,TRBJ2-7,.
TGTGCCAGCACCGATCCAGGGTGGAACACTGAAGCTTTCTTT,CASTDPGWNTEAFF,TRBV6-1,.,TRBJ1-1,.
TGTGCCAGCACCCCCAGGTATGGACAGCCCCAGCATTTT,CASTPRYGQPQHF,TRBV7-2,.,TRBJ1-5,few
TGTGCCAGCAGTTACACCCTCCGACTAGCGGGGCGATACAATGAGCAGTTCTTC,CASSYTLRLAGRYNEQFF,TRBV6-5,TRBD2,TRBJ2-1,.
TGCGCCAGCAGCCTCCGACGGACAGGGAGGGACTATAATTCACCCCTCCACTTT,CASSLRRTGRDYNSPLHF,TRBV4-1,TRBD1,TRBJ1-6,.
TGTGCCAGCAGCTTAGATCAGACCCGGACACTGTTTTTT,CASSLDQTRTLFF,TRBV11-2,.,TRBJ1-4,many
TGTGCCAGTAGTATACAGTCCTACACCGGGGAGCTGTTTTTT,CASSIQSYTGELFF,TRBV19,.,TRBJ2-2,.
TGTGCCAGCCGGACAGGCCTGACCTACGAGCAGTACTTC,CASRTGLTYEQYF,TRBV27,TRBD1,TRBJ2-7,.
TGTGCCAGCAGCAACCAGGGGGGTGGTGATACGCAGTATTTT,CASSNQGGGDTQYF,TRBV5-4,.,TRBJ2-3,few
TGTGCCAGCAGCCCAGATCTAGCCAAAAACATTCAGTACTTC,CASSPDLAKNIQYF,TRBV4-2,.,TRBJ2-4,few
TGTGCCAGCAGCCGACAGGGGAACACTGAAGCTTTCTTT,CASSRQGNTEAFF,TRBV25-1,TRBD1,TRBJ1-1,many
TGTGCCACCAGTGGACATACCCCGGGGGGTACAGATACGCAGTATTTT,CATSGHTPGGTDTQYF,TRBV24-1,TRBD2,TRBJ2-3,.
TGTGCCAGCAGTTTAGCGCCCCAGGGCGATTCACCCCTCCACTTT,CASSLAPQGDSPLHF,TRBV12-3/TRBV12-4,.,TRBJ1-6,.